This T cell receptor beta chain was recovered during a study of T cells in women clearing cervical HPV infection. The repertoire was sequenced with immunoSEQ multiplex PCR; TCRdb's copy has only in-frame clones and lacks some. The sample has some 50,000 clones. With respect to this clone: The read halts 3 residues ahead of the CDR3 end, with the missing end drawn from the germline J gene.

The germline V and J ends were trimmed by 4 bases and 2 bases, with 11 bases remaining between them. The CDR3 sequence is 14 residues long. Per germline, CDR1 LNHDA and CDR2 SQIVND (reference sequence). This receptor was obtained from a woman between 18 and 75 years old with a cervical HPV16 infection that either progressed to CIN3+ or cleared (not recorded which). Source material: blood buffy coat. The V call is TRBV19, the J call TRBJ1-1, with a possible D match to TRBD1 (6 bases). CDR3 DNA (partial): TGTGCCAGTAGTAGTGACAGGACCAACACTGAA. This encodes CASSSDRTNTE. The full CDR3 protein reads CASSSDRTNTEAFF.